This TCR beta chain came from a study of T cells in Graves' hyperthyroidism and ophthalmopathy. If no ophthalmopathy progression occurred within 18 months, Graves' hyperthyroidism was stable. There are a few counts of this clonotype. Amplification of TCR beta CDR3 regions used RNA as the template. The primer set for the first-round RT-PCR of the TCR CDR3 was HTBI. TCRdb processed the multiplex PCR reads anew with MiXCR; each CDR3 protein has one entry. This table has hundreds of thousands of distinct CDR3 sequences, about a sixth appearing once. What was sequenced was blood. The TCR originated in a woman in her late teens or twenties with Graves' hyperthyroidism.

The DNA for the CDR3 is TGCAGCGTTTACTCGGGGAGAGAGACCCAGTACTTC. Amino acid sequence: CSVYSGRETQYF. V and J are TRBV29-1 and TRBJ2-5; tentative D call: TRBD2 (5 bases). Germline V gene sequence: CDR1 SQVTM, CDR2 ANQGSEA. With 5 bases removed from V and 4 bases from J, the gap between germline ends came to 11 bases. The CDR3 is 12 residues long.